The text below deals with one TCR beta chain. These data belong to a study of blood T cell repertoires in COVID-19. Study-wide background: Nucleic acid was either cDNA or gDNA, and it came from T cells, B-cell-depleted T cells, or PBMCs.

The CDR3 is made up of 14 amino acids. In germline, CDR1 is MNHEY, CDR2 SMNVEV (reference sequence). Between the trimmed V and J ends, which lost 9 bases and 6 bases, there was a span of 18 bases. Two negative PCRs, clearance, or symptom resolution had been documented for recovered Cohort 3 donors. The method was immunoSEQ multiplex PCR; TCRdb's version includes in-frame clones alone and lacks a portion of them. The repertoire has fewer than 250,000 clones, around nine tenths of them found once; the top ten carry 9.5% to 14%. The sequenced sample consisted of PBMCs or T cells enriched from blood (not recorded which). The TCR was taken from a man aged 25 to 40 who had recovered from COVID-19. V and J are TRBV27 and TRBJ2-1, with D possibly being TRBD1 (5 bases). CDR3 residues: CASRTGRVGNEQFF. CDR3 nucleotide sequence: TGTGCCAGTCGGACGGGCAGGGTGGGCAATGAGCAGTTCTTC.